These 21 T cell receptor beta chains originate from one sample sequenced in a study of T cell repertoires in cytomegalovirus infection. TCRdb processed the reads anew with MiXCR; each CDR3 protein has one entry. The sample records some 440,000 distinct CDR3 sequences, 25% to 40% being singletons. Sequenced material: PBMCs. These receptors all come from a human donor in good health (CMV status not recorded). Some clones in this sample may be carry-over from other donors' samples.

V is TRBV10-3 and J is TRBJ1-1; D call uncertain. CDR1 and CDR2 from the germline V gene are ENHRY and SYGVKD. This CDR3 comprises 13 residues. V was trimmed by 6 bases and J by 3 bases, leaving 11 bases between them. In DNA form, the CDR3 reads TGTGCCATCAGCCCCTCGGGATACACTGAAGCTTTCTTT. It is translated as CAISPSGYTEAFF.

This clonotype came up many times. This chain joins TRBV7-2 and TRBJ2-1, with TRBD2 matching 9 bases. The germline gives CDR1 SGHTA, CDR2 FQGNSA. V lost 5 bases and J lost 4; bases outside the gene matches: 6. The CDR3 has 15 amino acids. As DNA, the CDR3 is TGTGCCAGCAGCCCCAGCGGGGGGCCTTACAATGAGCAGTTCTTC. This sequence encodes CASSPSGGPYNEQFF.

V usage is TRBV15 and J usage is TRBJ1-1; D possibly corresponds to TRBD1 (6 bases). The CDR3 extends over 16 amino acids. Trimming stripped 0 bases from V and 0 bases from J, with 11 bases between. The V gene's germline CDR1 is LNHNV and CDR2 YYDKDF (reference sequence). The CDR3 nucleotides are TGTGCCACCAGCAGAGACGGGGCAGGGGTGAACACTGAAGCTTTCTTT. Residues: CATSRDGAGVNTEAFF.

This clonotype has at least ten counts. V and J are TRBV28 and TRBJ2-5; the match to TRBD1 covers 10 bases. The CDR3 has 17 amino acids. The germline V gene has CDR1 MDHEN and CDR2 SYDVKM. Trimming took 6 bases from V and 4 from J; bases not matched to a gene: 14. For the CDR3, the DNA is TGTGCCAGCAGCTCGCCGGGACAGGGGCCAGGAGTAGAGACCCAGTACTTC. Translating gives CASSSPGQGPGVETQYF.

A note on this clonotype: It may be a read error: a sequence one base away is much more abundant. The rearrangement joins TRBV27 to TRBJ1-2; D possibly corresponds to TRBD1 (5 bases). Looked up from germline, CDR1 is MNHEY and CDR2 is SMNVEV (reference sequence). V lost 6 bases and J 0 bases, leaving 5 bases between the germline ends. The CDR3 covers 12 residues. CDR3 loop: CASRGANYGYTF. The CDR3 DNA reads TGTGCCAGCAGGGGGGCTAACTATGGCTACACCTTC.

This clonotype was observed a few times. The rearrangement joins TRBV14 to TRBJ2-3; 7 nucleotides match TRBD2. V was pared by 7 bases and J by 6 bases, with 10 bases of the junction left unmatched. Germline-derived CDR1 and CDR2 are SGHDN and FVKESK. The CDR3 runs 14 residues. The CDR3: CASKPLADSDTQYF. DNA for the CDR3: TGTGCCAGCAAACCGCTAGCGGACTCCGATACGCAGTATTTT.

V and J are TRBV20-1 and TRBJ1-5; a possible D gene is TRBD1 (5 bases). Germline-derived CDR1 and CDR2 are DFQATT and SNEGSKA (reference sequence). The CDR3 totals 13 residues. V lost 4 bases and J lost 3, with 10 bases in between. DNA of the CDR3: TGCAGTGCTAACAGACAGACCAATCAGCCCCAGCATTTT. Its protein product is CSANRQTNQPQHF.

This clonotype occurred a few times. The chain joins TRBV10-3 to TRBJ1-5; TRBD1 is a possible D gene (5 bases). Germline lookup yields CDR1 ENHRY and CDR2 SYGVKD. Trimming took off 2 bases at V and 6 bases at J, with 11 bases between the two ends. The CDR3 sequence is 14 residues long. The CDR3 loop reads CAISETGGSQPQHF. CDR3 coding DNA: TGTGCCATCAGTGAGACAGGTGGTAGTCAGCCCCAGCATTTT.

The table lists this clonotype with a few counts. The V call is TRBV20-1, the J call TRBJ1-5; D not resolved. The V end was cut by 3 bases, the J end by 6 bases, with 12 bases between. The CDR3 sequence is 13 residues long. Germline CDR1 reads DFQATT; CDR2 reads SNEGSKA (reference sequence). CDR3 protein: CSASRGVGQPQHF. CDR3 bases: TGCAGTGCTAGTCGTGGGGTAGGTCAGCCCCAGCATTTT.

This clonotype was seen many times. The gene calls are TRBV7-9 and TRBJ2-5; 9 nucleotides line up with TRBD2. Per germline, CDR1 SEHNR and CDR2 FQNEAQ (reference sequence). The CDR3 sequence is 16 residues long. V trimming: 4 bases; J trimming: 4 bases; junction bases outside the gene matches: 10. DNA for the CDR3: TGTGCCAGCAGCTCTCAAGCGGGGGGAAGGGTAGAGACCCAGTACTTC. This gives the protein CASSSQAGGRVETQYF.

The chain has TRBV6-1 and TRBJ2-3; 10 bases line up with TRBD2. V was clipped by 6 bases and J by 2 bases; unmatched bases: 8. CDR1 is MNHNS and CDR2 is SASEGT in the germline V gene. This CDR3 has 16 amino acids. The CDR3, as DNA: TGTGCCAGCAGAACTCTTAGCGGGGGGCCCACAGATACGCAGTATTTT. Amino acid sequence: CASRTLSGGPTDTQYF.

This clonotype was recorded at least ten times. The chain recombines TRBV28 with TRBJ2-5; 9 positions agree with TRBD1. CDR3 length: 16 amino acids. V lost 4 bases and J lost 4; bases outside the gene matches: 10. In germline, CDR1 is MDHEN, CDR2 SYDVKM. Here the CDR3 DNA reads TGTGCCAGCAGTTACCTACAGGGGGCTACCGGAGAGACCCAGTACTTC. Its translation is CASSYLQGATGETQYF. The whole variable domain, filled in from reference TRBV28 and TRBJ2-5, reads DVKVTQSSRYLVKRTGEKVFLECVQDMDHENMFWYRQDPGLGLRLIYFSYDVKMKEKGDIPEGYSVSREKKERFSLILESASTNQTSMYLCASSYLQGATGETQYFGPGTRLLVL.

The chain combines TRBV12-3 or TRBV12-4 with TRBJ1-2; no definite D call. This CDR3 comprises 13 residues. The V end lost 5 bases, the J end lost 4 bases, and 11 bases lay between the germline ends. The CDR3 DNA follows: TGTGCCAGCAGTGGACCTTTAGGCTATGGCTACACCTTC. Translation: CASSGPLGYGYTF.

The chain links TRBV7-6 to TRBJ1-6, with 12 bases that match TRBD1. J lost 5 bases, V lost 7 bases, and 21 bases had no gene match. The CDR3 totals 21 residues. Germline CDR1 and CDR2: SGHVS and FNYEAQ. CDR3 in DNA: TGTGCCAGCAACCGACACTCCGGGACAGGGGGCGCAGGGAAGCATAATTCACCCCTCCACTTT. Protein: CASNRHSGTGGAGKHNSPLHF.

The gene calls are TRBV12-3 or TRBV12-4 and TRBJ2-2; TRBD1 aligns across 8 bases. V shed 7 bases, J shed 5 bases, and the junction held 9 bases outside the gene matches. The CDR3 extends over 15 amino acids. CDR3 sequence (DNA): TGTGCCAGCACCCAGGACAGGGTGCTGACCGGGGAGCTGTTTTTT. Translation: CASTQDRVLTGELFF.

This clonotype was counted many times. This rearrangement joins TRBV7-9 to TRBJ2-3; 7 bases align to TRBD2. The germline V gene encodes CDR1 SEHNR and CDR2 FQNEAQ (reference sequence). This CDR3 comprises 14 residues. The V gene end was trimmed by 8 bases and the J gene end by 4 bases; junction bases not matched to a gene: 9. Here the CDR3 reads CASDHGGGADTQYF. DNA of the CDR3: TGTGCCAGCGATCACGGGGGAGGGGCAGATACGCAGTATTTT.

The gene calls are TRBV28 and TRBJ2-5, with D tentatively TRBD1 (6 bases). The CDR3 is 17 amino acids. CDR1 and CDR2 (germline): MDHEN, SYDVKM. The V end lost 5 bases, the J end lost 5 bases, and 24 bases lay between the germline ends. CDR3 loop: CASSNFRLGASRETQYF. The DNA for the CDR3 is TGTGCCAGCAGTAACTTTCGTCTGGGGGCTTCGAGGGAGACCCAGTACTTC.

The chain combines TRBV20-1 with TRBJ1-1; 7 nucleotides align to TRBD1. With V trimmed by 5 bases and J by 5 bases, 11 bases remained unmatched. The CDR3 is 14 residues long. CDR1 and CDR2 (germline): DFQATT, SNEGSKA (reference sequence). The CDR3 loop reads CSAADRVGRTEAFF. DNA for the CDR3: TGCAGTGCTGCTGACAGGGTTGGAAGGACTGAAGCTTTCTTT.

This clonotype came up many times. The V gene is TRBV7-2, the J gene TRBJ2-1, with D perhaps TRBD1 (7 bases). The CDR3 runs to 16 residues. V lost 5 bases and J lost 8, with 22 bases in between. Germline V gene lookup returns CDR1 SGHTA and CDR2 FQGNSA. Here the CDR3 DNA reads TGTGCCAGCAGCACCCGAAGACAGGGAGGCAGGGATGAGCAGTTCTTC. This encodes CASSTRRQGGRDEQFF.

The CDR3 sequence is CASSDRAGSYTF. The CDR3 DNA follows: TGTGCCAGCTCCGACAGGGCAGGAAGCTACACCTTC. This chain links TRBV19 with TRBJ1-2; TRBD1 matches at 7 bases. The V gene's germline CDR1 is LNHDA and CDR2 SQIVND (reference sequence). Trimming cost V 9 bases and J 9 bases; bases outside gene matches: 10. CDR3 length equals 12 residues. Complete variable domain (other parts from reference TRBV19 and TRBJ1-2): DGGITQSPKYLFRKEGQNVTLSCEQNLNHDAMYWYRQDPGQGLRLIYYSQIVNDFQKGDIAEGYSVSREKKESFPLTVTSAQKNPTAFYLCASSDRAGSYTFGSGTRLTVV.

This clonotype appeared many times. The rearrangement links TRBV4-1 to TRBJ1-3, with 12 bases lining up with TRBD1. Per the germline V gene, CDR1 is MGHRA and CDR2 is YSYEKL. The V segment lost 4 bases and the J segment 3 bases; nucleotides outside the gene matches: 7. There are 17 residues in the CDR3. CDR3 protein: CASSRIGTGGSGNTIYF. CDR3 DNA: TGCGCCAGCAGCCGTATTGGGACAGGGGGCAGTGGAAACACCATATATTTT.